Listed here are 9 T cell receptor beta chains from one sample, sequenced in a study of cytomegalovirus exposure and HLA in healthy donors. 60 Vbeta and 13 Jbeta primers were used in PCR. Assay used: immunoSEQ multiplex PCR; TCRdb lists only in-frame clones, some missing. The data hold about 200,000 clones, with more than 85% observed a single time. The sequenced sample consisted of PBMCs. The origin of the receptors is a woman aged 18-35 years in good health and CMV-seronegative.

The chain has TRBV5-6 and TRBJ2-5; D perhaps matches TRBD2 (6 bases). The better agreement between TRBJ2-7 and the DNA end casts doubt on the J call. Germline V gene data show CDR1 as SGHDT and CDR2 as YYEEEE. The CDR3 has 14 amino acids. CDR3 coding DNA: TGTGCCAGCAGCCGGGGGTGGCTAGCGACCGAGCAGTACTTC. Its translation: CASSRGWLATEQYF.

V and J are TRBV7-9 and TRBJ2-3; 11 bases are shared with TRBD2. Germline V gene sequence: CDR1 SEHNR, CDR2 FQNEAQ (reference sequence). The CDR3 loop spans 18 amino acids. Trimming took 5 bases from V and 0 from J; bases not matched to a gene: 10. DNA of the CDR3: TGTGCCAGCAGCGTACCTCAAACTAGCGGGAGAAGCACAGATACGCAGTATTTT. It encodes CASSVPQTSGRSTDTQYF.

The rearrangement joins TRBV6-1 to TRBJ2-3; no clear D. CDR1 and CDR2 from the germline V gene are MNHNS and SASEGT. The CDR3 consists of 14 residues. Trimming left V 6 bases short and J 1 base short, with 11 bases between. The CDR3 region has the DNA TGTGCCAGCAGCTCCCGCGGCGGCACAGATACGCAGTATTTT. This translates into CASSSRGGTDTQYF.

The V gene is TRBV11-2, the J gene TRBJ2-2; 8 bases align to TRBD1. V gave up 5 bases and J gave up 6 bases; unmatched junction bases: 2. CDR1 and CDR2 from the germline V gene are SGHAT and FQNNGV. This CDR3 comprises 13 residues. As DNA, the CDR3 is TGTGCCAGCAGCCAACAGGGGGCCGGGGAGCTGTTTTTT. Translating gives CASSQQGAGELFF.

This clone was recorded once. V gene TRBV25-1 combines with J gene TRBJ1-2; D is perhaps TRBD1 (5 bases). Germline CDR1 reads MGHDK; CDR2 reads SYGVNS. CDR3 length: 15 residues. V shed 3 bases and J shed 2 bases, with 13 bases lying between them. CDR3 bases: TGTGCCAGCAGTGACCCATCGGGGGGGAACTATGGCTACACCTTC. Amino acids: CASSDPSGGNYGYTF.

The chain has TRBV30 and TRBJ2-7; D unclear. In germline, CDR1 is GTSNPN, CDR2 SVGIG (reference sequence). The CDR3 covers 11 residues. Trimming pared 3 bases from V and 0 bases from J, leaving 3 bases between. The DNA for the CDR3 is TGTGCCTGGAGCAGCTCCTACGAGCAGTACTTC. This sequence encodes CAWSSSYEQYF.

The genes are TRBV4-3 and TRBJ2-5; no clear D. The length of the CDR3 is 14 residues. Trimming shortened V by 1 base and J by 4 bases, and 10 bases separated the two germline ends. CDR1 and CDR2 from the germline V gene are LGHNA and YSLEER. CDR3 in amino acids: CASSQGARRETQYF. CDR3 coding DNA: TGCGCCAGCAGCCAAGGGGCCCGACGAGAGACCCAGTACTTC.

This clone showed up just once. The chain is built from TRBV19 and TRBJ2-1; 9 bases are shared with TRBD2. CDR1 and CDR2 from the germline V gene are LNHDA and SQIVND (reference sequence). The trim removed 1 base at V and 5 bases at J, leaving 3 bases unmatched. This CDR3 contains 15 residues. This chain's CDR3 is CASSIGAGGHNEQFF. In DNA form, the CDR3 reads TGTGCCAGTAGTATAGGAGCGGGGGGCCACAATGAGCAGTTCTTC.

The chain employs TRBV6-1 and TRBJ2-5, with 7 bases fitting TRBD1. Trimming removed 2 bases from V and 4 bases from J; junction bases left unmatched: 7. The CDR3 has 15 residues. Germline values: CDR1 MNHNS, CDR2 SASEGT. The CDR3 protein is CASSELTGSAETQYF. CDR3 DNA: TGTGCCAGCAGTGAATTGACAGGGTCAGCAGAGACCCAGTACTTC.